These T cell receptor beta chains were read from a single sample in a study of cytomegalovirus exposure and HLA in healthy donors. Generated by immunoSEQ multiplex PCR, the TCRdb table keeps only in-frame clones and is missing some. The sample records roughly 200,000 clones, about four fifths being singletons. The sequenced sample was PBMCs. The source of these receptors is a male donor in good health and CMV-seronegative. Each CDR3 is given with its conserved first and last residue. D genes are given only for firm matches. The size entry is marked missing in some rows and otherwise reads once, few, many or a size class.

d_call | j_call | clone_size | v_call | cdr3_aa | cdr3_nt
TRBD2 | TRBJ2-1 | . | TRBV14 | CASSSTQSAGGKQFF | TGTGCCAGCAGTTCCACGCAGTCTGCGGGAGGGAAGCAGTTCTTC
. | TRBJ1-5 | . | TRBV6-5 | CASSYSRQGNNQPQHF | TGTGCCAGCAGTTACTCGAGGCAGGGGAACAATCAGCCCCAGCATTTT
TRBD1 | TRBJ2-2 | . | TRBV11-2 | CASSSGTGGPQTGELFF | TGTGCCAGCAGCTCCGGGACAGGGGGACCTCAGACCGGGGAGCTGTTTTTT
TRBD2 | TRBJ2-1 | . | TRBV19 | CASRMSGRNYWNEQFF | TGTGCCAGTAGGATGAGCGGGAGAAACTACTGGAATGAGCAGTTCTTC
TRBD1 | TRBJ2-2 | . | TRBV4-1 | CASSQVGQVNTGELFF | TGCGCCAGCAGCCAAGTGGGACAGGTGAACACCGGGGAGCTGTTTTTT
. | TRBJ2-3 | . | TRBV5-1 | CASSEGQVYTDTQYF | TGCGCCAGCTCGGAGGGGCAGGTTTACACAGATACGCAGTATTTT
. | TRBJ1-3 | few | TRBV7-9 | CASSFKQSGNTIYF | TGTGCCAGCAGCTTCAAGCAATCTGGAAACACCATATATTTT
TRBD2 | TRBJ2-2 | . | TRBV7-8 | CASRGTSGGNGELFF | TGTGCCAGCAGGGGGACTAGCGGGGGTAACGGGGAGCTGTTTTTT
TRBD1 | TRBJ2-7 | . | TRBV30 | CAWRGTVGEQYF | TGTGCCTGGAGGGGGACAGTGGGCGAGCAGTACTTC
TRBD1 | TRBJ1-5 | . | TRBV18 | CASSLGTAFSNQPQHF | TGTGCCAGCTCACTTGGGACAGCTTTTAGCAATCAGCCCCAGCATTTT
. | TRBJ1-5 | once | TRBV7-9 | CASSRQNQPQHF | TGTGCCAGCAGCCGACAAAATCAGCCCCAGCATTTT
TRBD1 | TRBJ1-2 | . | TRBV30 | CAWSGGQGFHGYTF | TGTGCCTGGAGTGGCGGACAGGGGTTTCATGGCTACACCTTC
. | TRBJ1-5 | few | TRBV6-5 | CASSPRGRQPQHF | TGTGCCAGCAGCCCTAGAGGGAGGCAGCCCCAGCATTTT
TRBD2 | TRBJ2-1 | . | TRBV27 | CASSFSRERGGASGSYEQFF | TGTGCCAGCAGTTTTTCCAGGGAGAGGGGAGGGGCTAGCGGGAGCTATGAGCAGTTCTTC
. | TRBJ2-7 | few | TRBV14 | CASSQGGRSEQYF | TGTGCCAGCAGCCAAGGGGGGCGCAGCGAGCAGTACTTC
TRBD1 | TRBJ1-2 | . | TRBV7-9 | CASSWARDRNYGYTF | TGTGCCAGCAGCTGGGCCAGGGACAGAAACTATGGCTACACCTTC
TRBD2 | TRBJ2-2 | . | TRBV30 | CAWAGTRNTGELFF | TGTGCCTGGGCCGGGACTAGAAACACCGGGGAGCTGTTTTTT
TRBD1 | TRBJ1-1 | . | TRBV27 | CASSLEALGGRTEAFF | TGTGCCAGCAGTTTAGAGGCCTTAGGGGGCCGGACTGAAGCTTTCTTT
. | TRBJ2-5 | . | TRBV28 | CASNYAAGGETQYF | TGTGCCAGCAATTATGCTGCTGGAGGCGAGACCCAGTACTTC